This T cell receptor (beta chain) came from a study of T cell changes during pregnancy in multiple sclerosis. The repertoire was sequenced with immunoSEQ multiplex PCR; TCRdb's copy has only in-frame clones and lacks some. Among 40,000 to 55,000 clones, approximately 90% were seen once, and the ten largest hold less than 0.4%. Per the germline V gene, CDR1 is LNHDA and CDR2 is SQIVND (reference sequence). Unmatched junction bases numbered 7, after V lost 5 bases and J lost 2 bases. The length of the CDR3 is 15 residues. The receptor comes from a female donor with multiple sclerosis, enrolled in a pregnancy study. The sequencing here drew on CD4+ T cells from peripheral blood mononuclear cells, taken before pregnancy. The genes are TRBV19 and TRBJ2-3; 7 bases fit TRBD2. The CDR3 bases are TGTGCCAGTAGTTCCGGACTAGGCGACACAGATACGCAGTATTTT. This encodes CASSSGLGDTDTQYF.